These 28 T cell receptor beta chains share one sample of origin, sequenced in a study of T cells in Graves' hyperthyroidism and ophthalmopathy (dated by TCRdb to the late 2010s). Preparation of the library involved multiplex PCR. The reads were generated on an Illumina HiSeq 2000. The TCR beta CDR3 regions were amplified from RNA transcripts. The TCR CDR3 was subjected to a first round of RT-PCR using the HTBI primer set and the Qiagen OneStep RT-PCR kit. Using fastp trimming at Q25 and MiXCR clonotype assembly, TCRdb reanalyzed the public sequencing data and kept in-frame beta chains. Merged by CDR3 protein, the rows form single entries marked with the most common genes and DNA. This sample comprises about 510,000 distinct CDR3 sequences, 13% to 15% of them detected only once. The top ten clonotypes cover about 14% of the sample. The sequencing input was blood. The receptors were gathered from a woman in her thirties or forties with Graves' hyperthyroidism.

This clonotype was found many times. The chain joins TRBV2 to TRBJ2-7; D remains unclear. V lost 5 bases and J 8 bases, leaving 7 bases between the germline ends. Per germline, CDR1 SNHLY and CDR2 FYNNEI. The CDR3 runs 10 residues. CDR3 DNA: TGTGCCAGCAGTTTGGAGAAGCAGTACTTC. Its translation is CASSLEKQYF.

The genes are TRBV20-1 and TRBJ2-7, with D uncertain. The V gene's germline CDR1 is DFQATT and CDR2 SNEGSKA (reference sequence). Trimming stripped 5 bases from V and 5 bases from J, with 10 bases between. The CDR3 spans 11 residues. The CDR3 region is CSAPGRDEQYF. In nucleotides, the CDR3 is TGCAGTGCTCCGGGCCGCGACGAGCAGTACTTC.

This clonotype was seen repeatedly, ten times or more. The chain recombines TRBV20-1 with TRBJ2-7; D is undetermined. V was pared by 6 bases and J by 0 bases, with 15 bases between. This CDR3 is built from 14 residues. CDR1 is DFQATT, CDR2 SNEGSKA, per germline (reference sequence). The CDR3 coding sequence is TGCAGTGCGACCTTACCAATCCGCTCCTACGAGCAGTACTTC. It encodes CSATLPIRSYEQYF.

J is TRBJ1-3 and V is TRBV28; a possible D gene is TRBD1 (6 bases). The CDR3 length is 16 residues. In germline, CDR1 is MDHEN, CDR2 SYDVKM. V lost 2 bases and J lost 0, with 11 bases in between. DNA of the CDR3: TGTGCCAGCAGTTTAGGGGGACACTTCTCTGGAAACACCATATATTTT. It is translated as CASSLGGHFSGNTIYF.

This clonotype was recorded at least ten times. The chain carries TRBV28 and TRBJ1-1, with 9 bases lining up with TRBD1. J lost 5 bases, V lost 5 bases, and 15 bases had no gene match. Germline V gene data show CDR1 as MDHEN and CDR2 as SYDVKM. There are 17 residues in the CDR3. The CDR3 here is CASSAPGQGLVGTEAFF. The CDR3 DNA sequence: TGTGCCAGCAGTGCACCGGGACAGGGCCTAGTTGGTACTGAAGCTTTCTTT.

This clonotype showed up many times. The chain employs TRBV5-1 and TRBJ2-3; a weak D match, TRBD2 (6 bases). V was shortened by 4 bases and J by 2 bases, with 11 bases between the two germline ends. The CDR3 is 14 residues long. CDR1 and CDR2 from the germline V gene are SGHRS and YFSETQ. CDR3 bases: TGCGCCAGCAGCGTTCTAGCGAACACAGATACGCAGTATTTT. As protein: CASSVLANTDTQYF.

This clonotype was picked up many times. The genes are TRBV12-3 or TRBV12-4 and TRBJ1-2; 9 positions agree with TRBD1. J was trimmed by 4 bases and V by 10 bases; bases with no gene match: 10. This CDR3 is built from 14 residues. The CDR3 DNA sequence: TGTGCCACCCAGGTTCCGGGACAGGGCTATGGCTACACCTTC. Residues: CATQVPGQGYGYTF.

This clonotype showed up just once. The junction differs from germline at one of its ends, possibly a read error. The chain couples TRBV19 to TRBJ1-5; the D gene is possibly TRBD1 (6 bases). The CDR3 contains 13 residues. CDR1 is LNHDA, CDR2 SQIVND, per germline (reference sequence). This CDR3 is CASSTTGPQPRHF. The DNA of the CDR3 is TGTGCCAGTAGTACAACAGGGCCGCAGCCCCGGCATTTT.

This clonotype was detected many times. The V and J genes are TRBV5-1 and TRBJ1-1; the match to TRBD1 covers 7 bases. The germline gives CDR1 SGHRS, CDR2 YFSETQ. This CDR3 has 15 amino acids. V lost 0 bases and J lost 7; bases outside the gene matches: 9. This CDR3 is CASSLETTGHGEAFF. The CDR3 nucleotides are TGCGCCAGCAGCTTGGAGACGACAGGGCATGGTGAAGCTTTCTTT.

V is TRBV7-2 and J is TRBJ1-4; D is unclear. The germline gives CDR1 SGHTA, CDR2 FQGNSA. The germline V and J ends were trimmed by 1 base and 7 bases, with 7 bases remaining between them. The CDR3 loop spans 13 amino acids. The DNA for the CDR3 is TGTGCCAGCAGCTTAGTCGCCGGTGAAAAACTGTTTTTT. Residues: CASSLVAGEKLFF.

This clonotype was found many times. The genes are TRBV3-1 and TRBJ2-2; no clear D. Per the germline V gene, CDR1 is LGHDT and CDR2 is YNNKEL (reference sequence). V lost 0 bases and J lost 4, with 6 bases in between. This CDR3 is 14 amino acids long. The CDR3 bases are TGTGCCAGCAGCCAAGATTCAAGCACCGGGGAGCTGTTTTTT. Residues: CASSQDSSTGELFF.

This clonotype was observed many times. The gene calls are TRBV6-2 or TRBV6-3 and TRBJ1-1, with TRBD1 matching 8 bases. Germline values: CDR1 MNHEY, CDR2 SVGEGT. V was clipped by 5 bases and J by 3 bases; unmatched bases: 2. The CDR3 length is 13 residues. The DNA of the CDR3 is TGTGCCAGCAGTGACAGGGGTTACACTGAAGCTTTCTTT. Its protein is CASSDRGYTEAFF.

This chain connects TRBV20-1 to TRBJ1-1, with D perhaps matching TRBD1 (5 bases). Between the trimmed V and J ends, which lost 5 bases and 4 bases, there was a span of 17 bases. Germline CDR1 reads DFQATT; CDR2 reads SNEGSKA (reference sequence). The CDR3 spans 14 residues. This chain's CDR3 is CSARDRGHGTEAFF. The DNA of the CDR3 is TGCAGTGCTCGCGACAGAGGACATGGCACTGAAGCTTTCTTT.

This clonotype occurred many times. The V gene is TRBV29-1, the J gene TRBJ1-1, with D maybe TRBD1 (5 bases). This CDR3 region has 14 residues. Per germline, CDR1 SQVTM and CDR2 ANQGSEA. Trimming pared 3 bases from V and 2 bases from J, leaving 13 bases between. This chain's CDR3 is CSVDRGDVNTEAFF. CDR3 sequence (DNA): TGCAGCGTTGATCGGGGGGACGTAAACACTGAAGCTTTCTTT.

About this clonotype itself: A much larger clone differs from this one at a single base, so this may be a read error. The conserved phenylalanine or tryptophan normally closing the CDR3 is absent here, so this likely arose from a read error. The chain is built from TRBV20-1 and TRBJ2-5; 7 bases line up with TRBD1. Germline loops: CDR1 DFQATT, CDR2 SNEGSKA (reference sequence). After removal of 3 bases from V and 2 bases from J, the junction contained 9 bases not matched to a gene. This CDR3 region has 15 residues. CDR3 sequence: CSASTRTGYQETQYL. As DNA, the CDR3 is TGCAGTGCTAGCACCCGGACAGGTTATCAAGAGACCCAGTACCTC.

This clonotype was recorded many times. The J gene is TRBJ2-1, the V gene TRBV6-1; 7 positions agree with TRBD2. CDR3 length: 14 residues. Germline V gives CDR1 MNHNS, CDR2 SASEGT. Trimming took 8 bases from V and 2 from J; bases not matched to a gene: 6. The CDR3 nucleotides are TGTGCCAGCGGTACTAGCGTTGCCTACAATGAGCAGTTCTTC. Translation: CASGTSVAYNEQFF.

Many counts were recorded for this clonotype. This chain joins TRBV20-1 and TRBJ1-1; 7 nucleotides align to TRBD1. Trimming at V came to 6 bases and at J to 11 bases, leaving 15 bases not matched to a gene. Germline V gene data show CDR1 as DFQATT and CDR2 as SNEGSKA (reference sequence). The CDR3 is 13 amino acids. CDR3 nucleotides: TGCAGTGCAGATGATGGGCCGGGACAGCGGGCTTTCTTT. It translates to CSADDGPGQRAFF.

A word on this clonotype: Just one base apart from a much larger clone, this may be a read error. This chain uses TRBV3-1 with TRBJ2-7; D is ambiguous. Germline loops: CDR1 LGHDT, CDR2 YNNKEL (reference sequence). This CDR3 comprises 15 residues. Trimming removed 6 bases from V and 0 bases from J, with 15 bases in between. The CDR3 spells CASRSSRKSSYEQYF. In DNA form, the CDR3 reads TGTGCCAGCAGAAGTAGCCGGAAGAGCTCCTACGAGCAGTACTTC.

V gene TRBV27 combines with J gene TRBJ1-1, with D possibly matching TRBD1 (5 bases). In germline, CDR1 is MNHEY, CDR2 SMNVEV (reference sequence). The CDR3 covers 14 residues. The ends were cut back, 6 bases at V and 1 base at J, with 12 bases in the middle. The DNA of the CDR3 is TGTGCCAGCAGAGCAGGGTTCGGGAACACTGAAGCTTTCTTT. Amino acid sequence: CASRAGFGNTEAFF.

The chain joins TRBV12-3 or TRBV12-4 to TRBJ1-4; 9 positions agree with TRBD1. CDR3 length equals 15 residues. Losses at the gene ends were 2 bases for V and 3 bases for J; bases not matched to a gene: 1. The CDR3 nucleotides are TGTGCCAGCAGTTTAAGACAGGGGGCTAATGAAAAACTGTTTTTT. The encoded protein is CASSLRQGANEKLFF.

This clonotype appeared many times. The genes are TRBV7-2 and TRBJ2-3, with D perhaps matching TRBD1 (5 bases). Trimming took 5 bases from V and 4 from J, leaving 16 bases between them. Germline CDR1 SGHTA, CDR2 FQGNSA. The CDR3 is made up of 15 amino acids. CDR3 coding DNA: TGTGCCAGCAGCCTCGCAGGGTCTGGCGCAGATACGCAGTATTTT. It encodes CASSLAGSGADTQYF. Full variable domain (rest looked up from reference TRBV7-2 and TRBJ2-3): GAGVSQSPSNKVTEKGKDVELRCDPISGHTALYWYRQSLGQGLEFLIYFQGNSAPDKSGLPSDRFSAERTGGSVSTLTIQRTQQEDSAVYLCASSLAGSGADTQYFGPGTRLTVL.

The genes are TRBV11-3 and TRBJ2-3; D unresolved. CDR3 length: 13 residues. V was cut by 8 bases and J by 2 bases, with 11 bases left in between. Per germline, CDR1 SGHNT and CDR2 YENEEA. DNA of the CDR3: TGTGCCAGCGGCGGATTAACCACAGATACGCAGTATTTT. Translation: CASGGLTTDTQYF. Supplemented by reference TRBV11-3 and TRBJ2-3, the full variable domain reads EAGVVQSPRYKIIEKKQPVAFWCNPISGHNTLYWYLQNLGQGPELLIRYENEEAVDDSQLPKDRFSAERLKGVDSTLKIQPAELGDSAVYLCASGGLTTDTQYFGPGTRLTVL.

This clonotype was counted many times. This chain connects TRBV6-1 to TRBJ2-3, with D perhaps assigned TRBD1 or TRBD2 (6 bases each). The CDR3 length is 13 residues. Germline loops: CDR1 MNHNS, CDR2 SASEGT. The V end was cut by 7 bases, the J end by 3 bases, with 11 bases between. The CDR3 sequence is CASNWGATDTQYF. DNA of the CDR3: TGTGCCAGCAATTGGGGGGCGACAGATACGCAGTATTTT.

At least ten counts were recorded for this clonotype. The genes are TRBV7-2 and TRBJ2-1; D is unclear. The CDR3 has 13 amino acids. In germline, CDR1 is SGHTA, CDR2 FQGNSA. The ends were cut back, 3 bases at V and 9 bases at J, with 12 bases in the middle. The CDR3 here is CASSFLSGPEQFF. For the CDR3, the DNA is TGTGCCAGCAGCTTCCTTTCGGGTCCTGAGCAGTTCTTC.

Of note for this clonotype: A clone one base away is much larger, so this may be a read error. J is TRBJ2-7 and V is TRBV2; D gene unclear. CDR3 length: 13 residues. V gave up 8 bases and J gave up 6 bases, with 17 bases separating them. CDR1 and CDR2 (germline): SNHLY, FYNNEI. CDR3 DNA: TGTGCCAGCGTCGGTGGCACGCACTGCGAGCAGTACTTC. It encodes CASVGGTHCEQYF.

This clonotype was picked up many times. The genes are TRBV6-1 and TRBJ2-3, with 13 bases identical to TRBD2. Germline-derived CDR1 and CDR2 are MNHNS and SASEGT. The CDR3 runs to 16 residues. V lost 5 bases and J lost 5; bases outside the gene matches: 7. The CDR3 nucleotides are TGTGCCAGCAGTTTTGGACTAGCGGGAGATGTAGATACGCAGTATTTT. It yields the protein CASSFGLAGDVDTQYF.

This clonotype was recorded many times. The gene calls are TRBV6-1 and TRBJ2-1; D is ambiguous. Germline V gene lookup returns CDR1 MNHNS and CDR2 SASEGT. V shed 3 bases and J shed 4 bases, with 16 bases lying between them. The CDR3 extends over 16 amino acids. CDR3 coding DNA: TGTGCCAGCAGTGACGCGGACCTTTTTAATTACAATGAGCAGTTCTTC. Residues: CASSDADLFNYNEQFF.

In its sample, this clonotype was seen many times. The gene calls are TRBV5-1 and TRBJ1-6, with 8 positions matching TRBD1. The CDR3 loop spans 14 amino acids. V gave up 3 bases and J gave up 11 bases; unmatched junction bases: 7. Germline CDR1 reads SGHRS; CDR2 reads YFSETQ. Here the CDR3 DNA reads TGCGCCAGCAGCTCCGACAGGGGTAGGCCACCCCTCCACTTT. This translates into CASSSDRGRPPLHF.